Given below is one TCR beta chain in context. This entry is derived from a study of blood T cell repertoires in COVID-19. Some clones are missing from TCRdb's copy, which holds only in-frame ones; the method was immunoSEQ multiplex PCR. Of roughly 200,000 clones in the sample, 65% to 90% were seen once. Germline CDR1 SGHAT, CDR2 FQNNGV. The V gene lost 1 base and the J gene lost 4 bases, with 10 bases spanning the gap. This CDR3 has 14 amino acids. Sequenced material: PBMCs or T cells enriched from blood (not recorded which). The source is a woman in her thirties who had been exposed to COVID-19. This chain uses TRBV11-2 with TRBJ2-5, with D possibly TRBD1 on 5 matching bases. The CDR3 is CASSLVLDRETQYF. As DNA, the CDR3 is TGTGCCAGCAGCTTAGTGCTAGACAGAGAGACCCAGTACTTC. The whole variable domain, filled in from reference TRBV11-2 and TRBJ2-5, reads EAGVAQSPRYKIIEKRQSVAFWCNPISGHATLYWYQQILGQGPKLLIQFQNNGVVDDSQLPKDRFSAERLKGVDSTLKIQPAKLEDSAVYLCASSLVLDRETQYFGPGTRLLVL.